Below, 32 T cell receptor beta chains from the same sample are listed, as sequenced in a study of T cells after yellow fever vaccination. One entry per CDR3 protein results from TCRdb running MiXCR on the 5' RACE reads. The sample shows 120,000 or so distinct CDR3 sequences, roughly 15% of them seen only once. Source: CD8+ T cells sorted from PBMCs, taken 5 days after the yellow fever booster vaccination. The origin of the receptors is a man aged 18 to 30 who received the YFV17D yellow fever vaccine.

By frequency in the sample, this clonotype is medium-sized. The CDR3 is CASSQAGGSYNEQFF. CDR3 sequence (DNA): TGCGCCAGCAGCCAAGCGGGGGGCTCCTACAATGAGCAGTTCTTC. The chain links TRBV4-1 to TRBJ2-1, with 7 nucleotides matching TRBD2. The V and J ends lost 1 base and 0 bases, in that order; junction bases with no gene match: 0. Germline V gives CDR1 MGHRA, CDR2 YSYEKL. This CDR3 contains 15 residues.

This clonotype was observed a handful of times. The rearrangement links TRBV6-1 to TRBJ2-7, with TRBD1 matching 7 bases. This CDR3 has 13 residues. The germline V gene encodes CDR1 MNHNS and CDR2 SASEGT. V lost 6 bases to trimming and J lost 4 bases; unmatched junction nucleotides: 6. The CDR3 reads CASRAGTEYEQYV. CDR3 DNA: TGTGCCAGCAGGGCCGGGACAGAATACGAGCAGTACGTC.

This rearrangement joins TRBV5-4 to TRBJ1-1; D not resolved. The CDR3 runs 12 residues. Trimming stripped 0 bases from V and 4 bases from J, with 4 bases between. Looked up from germline, CDR1 is SGHNT and CDR2 is YYREEE (reference sequence). CDR3 region: CASSLGATEAFF. CDR3 nucleotides: TGTGCCAGCAGCTTGGGGGCCACTGAAGCTTTCTTT.

CDR3 nucleotide sequence: TGTGCCAGCAGTTACTCGATTACGGGGAACTATGGCTACACCTTC. Encoded protein: CASSYSITGNYGYTF. V usage is TRBV6-5 and J usage is TRBJ1-2; D remains unclear. Deletions cut 0 bases from V and 2 bases from J, with 10 bases between. From germline, CDR1 is MNHEY and CDR2 SVGAGI. CDR3 length equals 15 residues.

The chain joins TRBV7-8 to TRBJ2-5; 8 nucleotides agree with TRBD2. There are 14 residues in the CDR3. Germline V lookup: CDR1 SGHVS, CDR2 FQNEAQ. In nucleotides, the CDR3 is TGTGCGAGCCACCCGCGGGGGGAAGGAGAGACCCAGTACTTC. It yields the protein CASHPRGEGETQYF.

This clonotype showed up just a few times. The chain is built from TRBV13 and TRBJ2-1, with TRBD2 matching 12 bases. Germline V gives CDR1 PRHDT, CDR2 FYEKMQ (reference sequence). J was trimmed by 0 bases and V by 4 bases; bases with no gene match: 1. The CDR3 spans 16 residues. CDR3 nucleotides: TGTGCCAGCAGCTCTAGCGGGGGGGTCTCCTACAATGAGCAGTTCTTC. Encoded protein: CASSSSGGVSYNEQFF.

This clonotype showed up just a few times. This chain joins TRBV2 and TRBJ2-2; D may be TRBD1 or TRBD2 (7 bases each). In germline, CDR1 is SNHLY, CDR2 FYNNEI. This CDR3 is built from 13 residues. V gave up 9 bases and J gave up 5 bases, with 13 bases separating them. CDR3 DNA: TGTGCCAGAGGGAGGGGGCGAACCGGGGAGCTGTTTTTT. Protein sequence: CARGRGRTGELFF.

The V call is TRBV4-1, the J call TRBJ1-4; TRBD1 matches 7 bases. The length of the CDR3 is 15 residues. CDR1 and CDR2 (germline): MGHRA, YSYEKL. Trimming removed 3 bases from V and 7 bases from J; junction bases left unmatched: 8. The CDR3 protein is CASSHPETGTEKLFF. CDR3 nucleotides: TGCGCCAGCAGCCATCCCGAGACAGGGACTGAAAAACTGTTTTTT.

This clonotype occurred a few times. The chain employs TRBV6-5 and TRBJ2-2; D could derive from TRBD1 or TRBD2 (5 bases each). The germline V and J ends were trimmed by 1 base and 3 bases, with 9 bases remaining between them. CDR1 MNHEY and CDR2 SVGAGI come from the germline V gene. The CDR3 is 15 amino acids. The DNA for the CDR3 is TGTGCCAGCAGTTACTTCCAGGGAGACACCGGGGAGCTGTTTTTT. Protein sequence: CASSYFQGDTGELFF.

This clonotype turned up a few times. The V gene is TRBV20-1, the J gene TRBJ2-7; 9 positions agree with TRBD1. CDR1 and CDR2 (germline): DFQATT, SNEGSKA (reference sequence). V shed 6 bases and J 4 bases; nucleotides not matched to a gene: 10. The CDR3 has 14 residues. CDR3 nucleotide sequence: TGCAGTGCCGGAGGCGGGACAGGGTTTTACGAGCAGTACTTC. Translated, it gives CSAGGGTGFYEQYF.

The genes are TRBV19 and TRBJ2-7; weak D call: TRBD1 (5 bases). Per the germline V gene, CDR1 is LNHDA and CDR2 is SQIVND (reference sequence). The CDR3 is made up of 13 amino acids. Trimming stripped 5 bases from V and 2 bases from J, with 10 bases between. The CDR3 sequence is CASSFRQTYEQYV. The CDR3 DNA reads as TGTGCCAGTAGTTTTCGACAGACCTACGAGCAGTACGTC.

This clonotype was found many times. The chain is built from TRBV6-5 and TRBJ2-3; 8 bases map to TRBD1. Per the germline V gene, CDR1 is MNHEY and CDR2 is SVGAGI. With V trimmed by 5 bases and J by 15 bases, 10 bases remained unmatched. The CDR3 sequence is 12 residues long. The CDR3 protein is CASSHSTGVIYF. CDR3 coding DNA: TGTGCCAGCAGTCATTCGACAGGGGTGATCTATTTT.

The chain has TRBV30 and TRBJ2-4; D gene ambiguous. V was shortened by 6 bases and J by 0 bases, with 15 bases between the two germline ends. This CDR3 has 15 amino acids. CDR1 and CDR2 (germline): GTSNPN, SVGIG (reference sequence). The CDR3 DNA reads TGTGCCTGCTCTGATAGACGGTTAGCCAAAAACATTCAGTACTTC. Protein: CACSDRRLAKNIQYF.

This clonotype occurred a few times. The chain links TRBV5-4 to TRBJ2-5; D possibly uses TRBD1 or TRBD2 (5 bases each). V lost 0 bases, J lost 2 bases, and 11 bases lay in between. CDR3 length: 15 residues. Germline V gene lookup returns CDR1 SGHNT and CDR2 YYREEE (reference sequence). The CDR3 DNA reads as TGTGCCAGCAGCTTGGCATGGGACGGACAAGAGACCCAGTACTTC. Encoded protein: CASSLAWDGQETQYF.

This clonotype has only a few counts. This chain joins TRBV30 and TRBJ2-7, with unresolved D. CDR3 length: 14 residues. V lost 2 bases to trimming and J lost 0 bases, with 11 bases between them. Germline V lookup: CDR1 GTSNPN, CDR2 SVGIG (reference sequence). This CDR3 reads CAWSRDGSSYEQYF. In nucleotides, the CDR3 is TGTGCCTGGAGTCGTGACGGAAGCTCCTACGAGCAGTACTTC.

The CDR3 nucleotides are TGTGCCAGCAGCCTAGGGACTAGCGGGGGGTACGAGCAGTACTTC. It translates to CASSLGTSGGYEQYF. The rearrangement joins TRBV9 to TRBJ2-7; the match to TRBD2 covers 15 bases. The V gene's germline CDR1 is SGDLS and CDR2 YYNGEE. V was clipped by 4 bases and J by 4 bases; unmatched bases: 3. The CDR3 consists of 15 residues.

The rearrangement links TRBV12-3 or TRBV12-4 to TRBJ2-5; possible D gene TRBD1, 5 bases. The CDR3 sequence is 15 residues long. With 5 bases removed from V and 5 bases from J, the gap between germline ends came to 18 bases. This CDR3 reads CASSQSDRSRETQYF. CDR3 nucleotides: TGTGCCAGCAGTCAAAGCGACAGATCGCGGGAGACCCAGTACTTC.

This clonotype was detected many times. The J gene is TRBJ2-1, the V gene TRBV15; a weak D match, TRBD2 (5 bases). The germline V and J ends were trimmed by 1 base and 8 bases, with 9 bases remaining between them. CDR1 is LNHNV and CDR2 is YYDKDF in the germline V gene (reference sequence). This CDR3 region has 13 residues. CDR3 bases: TGTGCCACCAGCAGAGGTCCCGGGGATGAGCAGTTCTTC. This codes for CATSRGPGDEQFF.

V and J are TRBV28 and TRBJ2-7, with a tentative D call TRBD1 (6 bases). Looked up from germline, CDR1 is MDHEN and CDR2 is SYDVKM. The V end lost 6 bases, the J end lost 2 bases, and 17 bases lay between the germline ends. The CDR3 is made up of 15 amino acids. CDR3 sequence reads: CASRRQGRRTYEQYV. Written as DNA, the CDR3 is TGTGCCAGCAGACGCCAGGGGAGAAGGACCTACGAGCAGTACGTC.

The chain has TRBV7-8 and TRBJ2-3; D is unresolved. This CDR3 contains 14 residues. Germline V gives CDR1 SGHVS, CDR2 FQNEAQ. Trimming removed 4 bases at V and 0 bases at J, with 8 bases between. CDR3 loop: CASSSGSSTDTQYF. Here the CDR3 DNA reads TGTGCCAGCAGCTCAGGATCTAGCACAGATACGCAGTATTTT.

The chain links TRBV7-3 to TRBJ2-1, with no clear D. Deletions cut 5 bases from V and 0 bases from J, with 11 bases between. CDR1 and CDR2 (germline): SGHTA, FQGTGA. The CDR3 length is 15 residues. In DNA, the CDR3 is TGTGCCAGCAGCGCTTTCAGCAGCTCCTACAATGAGCAGTTCTTC. Its protein is CASSAFSSSYNEQFF.

This chain links TRBV5-1 with TRBJ2-2; D is undetermined. CDR3 length: 13 residues. Germline CDR1 reads SGHRS; CDR2 reads YFSETQ. Trimming removed 4 bases at V and 4 bases at J, with 8 bases between. In nucleotides, the CDR3 is TGCGCCAGCAGCCTCCCCCGCACCGGGGAGCTGTTTTTT. It yields the protein CASSLPRTGELFF.

V usage is TRBV27 and J usage is TRBJ2-5, with TRBD2 identical over 8 bases. V dropped 6 bases and J dropped 5; count of bases not matched to a gene: 11. The germline V gene has CDR1 MNHEY and CDR2 SMNVEV (reference sequence). The CDR3 is made up of 15 amino acids. CDR3 in amino acids: CASRASTSDRETQYF. DNA for the CDR3: TGTGCCAGCAGAGCGTCGACTAGCGATAGGGAGACCCAGTACTTC.

V usage is TRBV5-5 and J usage is TRBJ1-1, with a weak D call TRBD1 (5 bases). The length of the CDR3 is 13 residues. The V gene's germline CDR1 is SGHKS and CDR2 YYEKEE (reference sequence). The V gene lost 5 bases and the J gene lost 4 bases, with 12 bases spanning the gap. The CDR3 DNA reads TGTGCCAGCAGGGACATAATAACCACTGAAGCTTTCTTT. It is translated as CASRDIITTEAFF.

The chain employs TRBV7-9 and TRBJ2-4, with a weak D call TRBD2 (6 bases). CDR3 size: 16 residues. V lost 5 bases and J lost 0, with 14 bases in between. Germline CDR1 reads SEHNR; CDR2 reads FQNEAQ (reference sequence). This CDR3 is CASSPKEGLAKNIQYF. The CDR3 DNA follows: TGTGCCAGCAGCCCAAAGGAGGGGTTAGCCAAAAACATTCAGTACTTC.

This sequence joins TRBV4-1 and TRBJ2-3; D ambiguous. From germline, CDR1 is MGHRA and CDR2 YSYEKL. This CDR3 region has 14 residues. V was cut by 2 bases and J by 5 bases, with 11 bases left in between. The CDR3, as DNA: TGCGCCAGCAGCCAACCATCCTCCGGAGATACGCAGTATTTT. Amino acids: CASSQPSSGDTQYF.

This clonotype was seen a handful of times. V gene TRBV5-4 combines with J gene TRBJ2-5; possibly TRBD1 for D (6 bases). This CDR3 is built from 16 residues. CDR1 and CDR2 (germline): SGHNT, YYREEE (reference sequence). Deletions cut 4 bases from V and 2 bases from J, with 18 bases between. CDR3 sequence (DNA): TGTGCCAGCAGCGAGGACGCCGGACAGTCACAAGAGACCCAGTACTTC. Protein sequence: CASSEDAGQSQETQYF.

This chain uses TRBV4-3 with TRBJ1-2; D uncertain. V lost 0 bases, J lost 7 bases, and 18 bases lay in between. The germline V gene has CDR1 LGHNA and CDR2 YSLEER. There are 16 residues in the CDR3. The CDR3 nucleotides read TGCGCCAGCAGCCAAGATTACTCCGGGATCGGAGTTGGCTACACCTTC. Protein product: CASSQDYSGIGVGYTF.

V is TRBV5-1 and J is TRBJ1-5; D remains unclear. V dropped 4 bases and J dropped 4 bases, with 9 bases sitting between them. The V gene's germline CDR1 is SGHRS and CDR2 YFSETQ. The CDR3 is 13 residues long. CDR3 in DNA: TGCGCCAGCAGCCTGGGGTTAAATCAGCCCCAGCATTTT. It encodes CASSLGLNQPQHF.

The chain carries TRBV4-1 and TRBJ2-1; TRBD2 matches at 8 bases. After removal of 4 bases from V and 7 bases from J, the junction contained 9 bases not matched to a gene. This CDR3 comprises 15 residues. CDR1 MGHRA and CDR2 YSYEKL come from the germline V gene. CDR3: CASSPGPGGGNEQFF. The CDR3 nucleotides are TGCGCCAGCAGCCCCGGACCGGGAGGGGGGAATGAGCAGTTCTTC.

Only a few counts were recorded for this clonotype. The rearrangement joins TRBV20-1 to TRBJ1-1; D ambiguous. The germline gives CDR1 DFQATT, CDR2 SNEGSKA (reference sequence). V was pared by 3 bases and J by 6 bases, with 8 bases between. There are 11 residues in the CDR3. CDR3 in DNA: TGCAGTGCTAGGATGACCCCTGAAGCTTTCTTT. It specifies CSARMTPEAFF.

This rearrangement joins TRBV6-5 to TRBJ1-1; D gene uncertain. The CDR3 totals 11 residues. Per germline, CDR1 MNHEY and CDR2 SVGAGI. V was trimmed by 5 bases and J by 7 bases, leaving 8 bases between them. CDR3 DNA sequence: TGTGCCAGCAGTCACGGACGTGAAGCTTTCTTT. As protein: CASSHGREAFF.